Presented here are 14 T cell receptor beta chains from one specimen sequenced in a study of tumor-infiltrating lymphocytes in primary liver carcinoma. Synthesis of TCR beta cDNA was carried out from about 540 ng total RNA with a constant-region primer. What produced the TCR beta libraries was three nested multiplex PCR rounds using slightly modified ARM-PCR. The first two PCR rounds, roughly 9 cycles each, used TRBV1-TRBV30 forward primers and a C-beta reverse primer. MiXCR, run by TCRdb on the multiplex PCR reads, gives a single entry per CDR3 protein. The table includes fewer than 250,000 distinct CDR3 sequences, less than 70% detected once. RNA isolated from unsorted whole blood supplied the blood RNA, with germline DNA also extracted. The sequenced sample was peripheral blood. Receptors were obtained from a woman aged 60-75 years with primary liver carcinoma and hepatitis B virus infection.

This clonotype was observed at least ten times. The gene calls are TRBV11-2 and TRBJ2-7; 10 positions match TRBD1. The V segment lost 2 bases and the J segment 4 bases; nucleotides outside the gene matches: 8. CDR1 is SGHAT and CDR2 is FQNNGV in the germline V gene. This CDR3 is built from 16 residues. The CDR3 sequence: CASSLLGTGEGYEQYF. The CDR3 DNA follows: TGTGCCAGCAGCTTATTGGGGACAGGGGAGGGGTACGAGCAGTACTTC. The full variable domain, its missing parts supplied by reference TRBV11-2 and TRBJ2-7, is EAGVAQSPRYKIIEKRQSVAFWCNPISGHATLYWYQQILGQGPKLLIQFQNNGVVDDSQLPKDRFSAERLKGVDSTLKIQPAKLEDSAVYLCASSLLGTGEGYEQYFGPGTRLTVT.

Turning to this clonotype: A much more abundant neighbour one base away suggests this may be a read error. This chain connects TRBV28 to TRBJ2-7; 11 positions match TRBD2. This CDR3 region has 19 residues. CDR1 and CDR2 (germline): MDHEN, SYDVKM. CDR3: CASRSQGSASGRRPYERYF. The CDR3, as DNA: TGTGCCAGCAGGTCTCAGGGGTCGGCTAGCGGGAGGCGCCCCTACGAGCGGTACTTC.

About this clonotype: This may come from a read error, since a much larger clone is one base off. V is TRBV5-4 and J is TRBJ2-5; TRBD1 matches at 9 bases. Germline-derived CDR1 and CDR2 are SGHNT and YYREEE (reference sequence). This CDR3 region has 15 residues. V dropped 0 bases and J dropped 5; count of bases not matched to a gene: 5. CDR3 loop: CASSLAFDRGETQYF. The CDR3 DNA is TGTGCCAGCAGCTTGGCGTTCGACAGGGGGGAGACCCAGTACTTC. Together with reference TRBV5-4 and TRBJ2-5, the CDR3 gives the full variable domain: ETGVTQSPTHLIKTRGQQVTLRCSSQSGHNTVSWYQQALGQGPQFIFQYYREEENGRGNFPPRFSGLQFPNYSSELNVNALELDDSALYLCASSLAFDRGETQYFGPGTRLLVL.

In the case of this clonotype: One junction end disagrees with the germline gene, perhaps due to a read error. V and J are TRBV6-1 and TRBJ2-1; D gene unclear. CDR1 is MNHNS and CDR2 is SASEGT in the germline V gene. There are 16 residues in the CDR3. CDR3 nucleotide sequence: TGTACCAGCAGTGAAGAACGGCACGGCTCCTACAATGAGCAGTTCTTC. Translated, it gives CTSSEERHGSYNEQFF.

The chain couples TRBV11-3 to TRBJ1-1; no reliable D call. Germline CDR1 SGHNT, CDR2 YENEEA. CDR3 size: 15 residues. The CDR3 protein is CGSRPFMEGSGEAFF. For the CDR3, the DNA is TGTGGGAGCAGGCCCTTCATGGAGGGCTCAGGTGAAGCTTTCTTT.

As regards this clonotype: This may come from a read error, since a much larger clone is one base off. The chain couples TRBV12-3 or TRBV12-4 to TRBJ1-2; no clear D. The CDR3 runs 13 residues. CDR3 sequence (DNA): TGTGTCAGCAGTTTTTCGGCGGTCCATGGCTACACCTTC. Encoded protein: CVSSFSAVHGYTF.

On this clonotype itself: A clone one base away is much larger, so this may be a read error. The rearrangement uses TRBV4-2 and TRBJ1-2, with D possibly matching TRBD1 (5 bases). The ends were cut back, 0 bases at V and 6 bases at J, with 11 bases in the middle. The CDR3 contains 14 residues. The germline V gene encodes CDR1 LGHNA and CDR2 YNFKEQ. CDR3 coding DNA: TGTGCCAGCAGCCAAGACTGGGGGACCAATGGCTACACCTTC. It specifies CASSQDWGTNGYTF.

Worth noting for this clonotype: This may come from a read error, since a much larger clone is one base off. The chain combines TRBV12-3 or TRBV12-4 with TRBJ2-3; D possibly corresponds to TRBD1 (5 bases). The CDR3 is 13 amino acids. Trimming removed 7 bases from V and 6 bases from J, with 14 bases in between. In DNA, the CDR3 is TGTGCCAGCAACCCCAGGGTTGGGGATACGCAGTATTTT. It codes for CASNPRVGDTQYF.

This clonotype showed up just once. This may arise from a read error, as a much more abundant clone is one base away. This sequence joins TRBV5-4 and TRBJ2-7; 7 bases match TRBD1. V shed 4 bases and J 2 bases; nucleotides not matched to a gene: 9. Looked up from germline, CDR1 is SGHNT and CDR2 is YYREEE (reference sequence). CDR3 length: 15 amino acids. This CDR3 is CASSPRDSPAYEQYF. The CDR3 region has the DNA TGTGCCAGCAGCCCCAGGGACAGCCCGGCCTACGAGCAGTACTTC.

CDR3 sequence: CAINFRTSGQETQYF. DNA of the CDR3: TGTGCCATCAACTTCCGGACTAGCGGACAAGAGACCCAGTACTTC. The rearrangement uses TRBV11-2 and TRBJ2-5; 10 bases align to TRBD2. The ends lost 10 bases at V and 2 bases at J; junction bases unmatched: 10. The CDR3 runs to 15 residues. The germline V gene encodes CDR1 SGHAT and CDR2 FQNNGV.

In this sample, this clonotype turned up once. Likely a read error: the CDR3 ends without its conserved phenylalanine or tryptophan. The CDR3 sequence: CASSLDFSVAGKAQYL. In DNA form, the CDR3 reads TGTGCCAGCAGCTTAGATTTTTCCGTAGCGGGGAAGGCCCAGTACCTC. The chain has TRBV11-2 and TRBJ2-5; TRBD2 matches 8 bases. Germline loops: CDR1 SGHAT, CDR2 FQNNGV. Trimming cost V 0 bases and J 9 bases; bases outside gene matches: 12. CDR3 length: 16 amino acids.

This clonotype was observed at least ten times. The rearrangement links TRBV6-5 to TRBJ1-5, with D perhaps matching TRBD1 (6 bases). Trimming cost V 8 bases and J 4 bases, with 18 bases left between them. This CDR3 has 15 amino acids. Germline loops: CDR1 MNHEY, CDR2 SVGAGI. Here the CDR3 DNA reads TGTGCCAGCTCTCCAACGGGGGCGGGGAATCAGCCCCAGCATTTT. Translation: CASSPTGAGNQPQHF.

Turning to this clonotype: The junction and the germline gene differ at one end; a read error may be behind it. The rearrangement joins TRBV7-9 to TRBJ2-3; D could derive from TRBD1 or TRBD2 (5 bases each). CDR1 is SEHNR and CDR2 is FQNEAQ in the germline V gene (reference sequence). This CDR3 has 14 residues. CDR3 sequence reads: CTSSPSGTTDTQYF. The CDR3 DNA follows: TGTACCAGCAGCCCCTCGGGGACCACAGATACGCAGTATTTT. The whole variable domain, remainder taken from reference TRBV7-9 and TRBJ2-3, is DTGVSQNPRHKITKRGQNVTFRCDPISEHNRLYWYRQTLGQGPEFLTYFQNEAQLEKSRLLSDRFSAERPKGSFSTLEIQRTEQGDSAMYLCTSSPSGTTDTQYFGPGTRLTVL.

Regarding this clonotype: Being one base from a much bigger clone, this may be a read error. This sequence joins TRBV4-1 and TRBJ1-2; unclear D gene. This CDR3 region has 14 residues. Germline V gene lookup returns CDR1 MGHRA and CDR2 YSYEKL. Between the trimmed V and J ends, which lost 2 bases and 8 bases, there was a span of 15 bases. DNA for the CDR3: TGCGCCAGCAGCCAAATACAGAGGGCGGGGGGCTACACCTTC. Protein sequence: CASSQIQRAGGYTF.